A selection of T cell receptor beta chains follows, all from one sample in a study of early T cells in non-severe SARS-CoV-2 infection. Each CDR3 protein is one row after TCRdb ran MiXCR on the 5' RACE reads. The sample consists of 75,000 to 100,000 distinct CDR3 sequences, about an eighth of them appearing once. The sequenced sample consisted of whole blood. These receptors were collected from an adult who was a healthcare worker with PCR-confirmed SARS-CoV-2 infection or an uninfected control (not recorded which). Each CDR3 is given with its conserved first and last residue. Each record gives: V gene, CDR3 length, J gene, CDR3 protein.

>TRBV14|15|TRBJ2-6
CASSLTGYGANVLTF
>TRBV7-6|15|TRBJ2-2
CASSGVQENTGELFF
>TRBV11-2|17|TRBJ2-1
CASSSLLLAGAYNEQFF
>TRBV5-1|14|TRBJ1-2
CASSSLQGSYGYTF
>TRBV20-1|13|TRBJ1-2
CSARGQGRGGYTF
>TRBV6-5|15|TRBJ1-6
CASSSKQGSISPLHF
>TRBV11-2|13|TRBJ2-7
CASSIDWSYEQYF
>TRBV29-1|11|TRBJ2-5
CSVRLQETQYF
>TRBV27|13|TRBJ2-3
CASSLGVTDTQYF
>TRBV11-3|14|TRBJ1-1
CASSPTGLNTEAFF
>TRBV7-9|13|TRBJ2-7
CASSGQGANEQYF
>TRBV4-1|15|TRBJ2-7
CASSQAPGGSYEQYF
>TRBV6-1|14|TRBJ2-1
CASSITYQLNEQFF
>TRBV20-1|12|TRBJ2-7
CSARDGSYEQYF